This T cell receptor (beta chain) was sequenced for a study of T-cell memory formation after mild COVID-19. The germline CDR1 and CDR2 sequences are SNHLY and FYNNEI. J was trimmed by 6 bases and V by 3 bases; bases with no gene match: 9. The CDR3 extends over 16 amino acids. Findings and limits, study-wide: CD8+ contracting clones occupied EMRA, while CD4+ ones occupied mainly CM and EM. Contracting clones, day 15 to 85, had balanced CD4/CD8, and later expanders favored CD4+. The appearance of some responding clones in pre-infection memory suggested that cross-reactive memory joined. Still unconfirmed is whether the second-wave clones peaking on day 37 recognized SARS-CoV-2.

This clonotype came up a few times. Its antigen is unknown. TCRdb itself ran the 5' RACE reads through MiXCR, one entry per CDR3 protein. Here the sample spans about 600,000 distinct CDR3 sequences, less than 25% being singletons. The material sequenced was PBMCs or a T cell subset sorted from them (not recorded which). The chain uses TRBV2 and TRBJ2-4, with 9 bases fitting TRBD1. The origin of this receptor is an adult woman who had mild COVID-19 (a few samples of this study predate the infection). Cell type and time point are not known. The CDR3 DNA follows: TGTGCCAGCAGTGAGGTCCCGGGACAGGGAAGAAACATTCAGTACTTC. Translated: CASSEVPGQGRNIQYF.